Listed below are T cell receptor beta chains from one sample, sequenced in a study of T cells after yellow fever vaccination. One entry per CDR3 protein, called by TCRdb with MiXCR from the 5' RACE reads. The profile shows approximately 170,000 distinct CDR3 sequences, 8% to 13% of them singletons. The sample in question was CD8+ T cells sorted from PBMCs, obtained 15 days after the yellow fever booster vaccination. The receptors derive from a man between 18 and 29 years old who received the YFV17D yellow fever vaccine. CDR3s include the opening cysteine and the closing phenylalanine or tryptophan. Each record gives: D gene, V gene, J gene, clone size, CDR3 protein, CDR3 DNA. D genes are given only for firm matches. Size is stated for part of the rows, as once, few or many counts, or as a class when the clone is expanded.

d_call: TRBD2
v_call: TRBV6-2/TRBV6-3
j_call: TRBJ2-1
clone_size: few
cdr3_aa: CASKRVAGVYNEQFF
cdr3_nt: TGTGCCAGCAAGAGGGTAGCGGGGGTGTACAATGAGCAGTTCTTC

d_call: -
v_call: TRBV6-5
j_call: TRBJ2-2
clone_size: few
cdr3_aa: CASSDAGAGELFF
cdr3_nt: TGTGCCAGCAGTGATGCCGGCGCCGGGGAGCTGTTTTTT

d_call: TRBD1
v_call: TRBV29-1
j_call: TRBJ2-1
clone_size: -
cdr3_aa: CSVEGRDRGHNEQFF
cdr3_nt: TGCAGCGTTGAAGGCCGGGACAGGGGGCACAATGAGCAGTTCTTC

d_call: TRBD1
v_call: TRBV29-1
j_call: TRBJ1-2
clone_size: -
cdr3_aa: CSVEGTGKDYGYTF
cdr3_nt: TGCAGCGTTGAAGGGACAGGGAAAGATTATGGCTACACCTTC

d_call: TRBD1
v_call: TRBV2
j_call: TRBJ1-1
clone_size: few
cdr3_aa: CASSVQGENTEAFF
cdr3_nt: TGTGCCAGCAGTGTACAGGGGGAGAACACTGAAGCTTTCTTT

d_call: TRBD1
v_call: TRBV5-1
j_call: TRBJ2-7
clone_size: many
cdr3_aa: CASSITAGDRAYEQYF
cdr3_nt: TGCGCCAGCAGCATCACCGCCGGGGACAGGGCCTACGAGCAGTACTTC

d_call: TRBD1
v_call: TRBV7-9
j_call: TRBJ2-3
clone_size: few
cdr3_aa: CASSFGQGTADTQYF
cdr3_nt: TGTGCCAGCAGCTTTGGACAGGGGACGGCAGATACGCAGTATTTT

d_call: -
v_call: TRBV6-2/TRBV6-3
j_call: TRBJ2-5
clone_size: -
cdr3_aa: CASSNPGLAWETQYF
cdr3_nt: TGTGCCAGCAGTAACCCGGGTCTAGCCTGGGAGACCCAGTACTTC

d_call: -
v_call: TRBV7-8
j_call: TRBJ1-4
clone_size: -
cdr3_aa: CASSLRQLPATNEKLFF
cdr3_nt: TGTGCCAGCAGCTTACGGCAGCTCCCTGCAACTAATGAAAAACTGTTTTTT

d_call: TRBD2
v_call: TRBV4-3
j_call: TRBJ2-1
clone_size: many
cdr3_aa: CASSQARLAGTYNEQFF
cdr3_nt: TGCGCCAGCAGCCAAGCGAGACTAGCGGGGACCTACAATGAGCAGTTCTTC

d_call: -
v_call: TRBV13
j_call: TRBJ1-4
clone_size: few
cdr3_aa: CASSLGREKLFF
cdr3_nt: TGTGCCAGCAGCTTAGGGCGTGAAAAACTGTTTTTT

d_call: -
v_call: TRBV4-3
j_call: TRBJ2-1
clone_size: few
cdr3_aa: CASSQEYRTDSYNEQFF
cdr3_nt: TGCGCCAGCAGCCAAGAATACAGGACGGACTCCTACAATGAGCAGTTCTTC

d_call: -
v_call: TRBV29-1
j_call: TRBJ1-1
clone_size: few
cdr3_aa: CSAPRGGGEAFF
cdr3_nt: TGCAGCGCCCCGCGGGGGGGAGGAGAAGCTTTCTTT

d_call: TRBD1
v_call: TRBV29-1
j_call: TRBJ2-7
clone_size: many
cdr3_aa: CSVEDRADRGGYEQYF
cdr3_nt: TGCAGCGTTGAAGATCGGGCCGACAGGGGCGGCTACGAGCAGTACTTC

d_call: TRBD2
v_call: TRBV4-3
j_call: TRBJ2-7
clone_size: many
cdr3_aa: CASSQEAPGGPAEQYF
cdr3_nt: TGCGCCAGCAGCCAAGAAGCTCCGGGAGGTCCGGCCGAGCAGTACTTC

d_call: -
v_call: TRBV2
j_call: TRBJ2-2
clone_size: -
cdr3_aa: CASSQGASTGELFF
cdr3_nt: TGTGCCAGCAGCCAGGGAGCCAGCACCGGGGAGCTGTTTTTT

d_call: TRBD1
v_call: TRBV12-3/TRBV12-4
j_call: TRBJ2-5
clone_size: -
cdr3_aa: CASSSDGTGGTQYF
cdr3_nt: TGTGCCAGCAGTTCGGATGGGACAGGTGGCACCCAGTACTTC

d_call: -
v_call: TRBV6-2/TRBV6-3
j_call: TRBJ1-5
clone_size: few
cdr3_aa: CASSYFDNQPQHF
cdr3_nt: TGTGCCAGCAGTTACTTCGATAATCAGCCCCAGCATTTT

d_call: -
v_call: TRBV20-1
j_call: TRBJ2-5
clone_size: few
cdr3_aa: CSASPTRGRQETQYF
cdr3_nt: TGCAGTGCTAGCCCCACTAGGGGGAGACAAGAGACCCAGTACTTC

d_call: TRBD2
v_call: TRBV4-1
j_call: TRBJ2-1
clone_size: medium-sized
cdr3_aa: CASSQERGGYDEQFF
cdr3_nt: TGCGCCAGCAGCCAAGAACGCGGGGGGTATGATGAGCAGTTCTTC

d_call: -
v_call: TRBV19
j_call: TRBJ1-1
clone_size: -
cdr3_aa: CATDTRGNTEAFF
cdr3_nt: TGTGCCACAGACACGAGGGGCAACACTGAAGCTTTCTTT

d_call: -
v_call: TRBV4-3
j_call: TRBJ2-1
clone_size: few
cdr3_aa: CASSQVTGDPYNEQFF
cdr3_nt: TGCGCCAGCAGCCAAGTTACGGGGGACCCATACAATGAGCAGTTCTTC

d_call: TRBD2
v_call: TRBV12-3/TRBV12-4
j_call: TRBJ2-3
clone_size: -
cdr3_aa: CATAGLVSDTQYF
cdr3_nt: TGTGCCACCGCGGGACTAGTCTCCGATACGCAGTATTTT

d_call: -
v_call: TRBV6-6
j_call: TRBJ2-5
clone_size: -
cdr3_aa: CASWESGGGEETQYF
cdr3_nt: TGTGCCAGCTGGGAAAGCGGCGGGGGCGAAGAGACCCAGTACTTC

d_call: -
v_call: TRBV6-5
j_call: TRBJ2-1
clone_size: few
cdr3_aa: CASSPLDNYNEQFF
cdr3_nt: TGTGCCAGCAGTCCCCTCGACAACTACAATGAGCAGTTCTTC

d_call: -
v_call: TRBV9
j_call: TRBJ1-1
clone_size: few
cdr3_aa: CASSGGGSEAFF
cdr3_nt: TGTGCCAGCAGCGGCGGAGGGAGTGAAGCTTTCTTT

d_call: -
v_call: TRBV20-1
j_call: TRBJ1-5
clone_size: few
cdr3_aa: CSAKPDKTFSANQPQHF
cdr3_nt: TGCAGTGCCAAACCGGACAAGACCTTCTCAGCAAATCAGCCCCAGCATTTT

d_call: -
v_call: TRBV10-3
j_call: TRBJ2-5
clone_size: -
cdr3_aa: CAISEAGQQETQYF
cdr3_nt: TGTGCCATCAGTGAGGCCGGCCAGCAAGAGACCCAGTACTTC

d_call: -
v_call: TRBV27
j_call: TRBJ1-1
clone_size: -
cdr3_aa: CASSLSGGGFTEAFF
cdr3_nt: TGTGCCAGCAGTTTATCGGGGGGGGGCTTTACTGAAGCTTTCTTT

d_call: TRBD1
v_call: TRBV5-1
j_call: TRBJ1-3
clone_size: -
cdr3_aa: CASSLAWDSSGNTIYF
cdr3_nt: TGCGCCAGCAGCTTGGCATGGGACAGCTCTGGAAACACCATATATTTT

d_call: -
v_call: TRBV7-2
j_call: TRBJ1-3
clone_size: -
cdr3_aa: CASSPWTVGNTTYF
cdr3_nt: TGTGCCAGCAGCCCCTGGACAGTTGGAAACACCACATATTTT

d_call: TRBD1
v_call: TRBV6-5
j_call: TRBJ1-5
clone_size: -
cdr3_aa: CASSPQFGQGNQPQHF
cdr3_nt: TGTGCCAGCAGTCCCCAATTCGGACAGGGCAATCAGCCCCAGCATTTT

d_call: -
v_call: TRBV7-2
j_call: TRBJ2-2
clone_size: -
cdr3_aa: CASSLERLFAMNTGELFF
cdr3_nt: TGTGCCAGCAGCTTAGAGAGGTTGTTTGCGATGAACACCGGGGAGCTGTTTTTT

d_call: -
v_call: TRBV4-1
j_call: TRBJ2-7
clone_size: few
cdr3_aa: CASSQFADRSSYEQYF
cdr3_nt: TGCGCCAGCAGCCAATTTGCTGACAGGTCCTCCTACGAGCAGTACTTC

d_call: TRBD1
v_call: TRBV11-2
j_call: TRBJ2-7
clone_size: -
cdr3_aa: CASSPGQDRADEQYF
cdr3_nt: TGTGCCAGCAGTCCGGGACAGGATCGGGCGGACGAGCAGTACTTC

d_call: -
v_call: TRBV4-1
j_call: TRBJ1-1
clone_size: -
cdr3_aa: CASSQDTTRAAFF
cdr3_nt: TGCGCCAGCAGCCAAGATACTACTCGGGCGGCTTTCTTT

d_call: TRBD1
v_call: TRBV4-3
j_call: TRBJ2-2
clone_size: -
cdr3_aa: CASSLVRTGDYTGELFF
cdr3_nt: TGCGCCAGCAGCCTAGTGCGGACAGGGGATTACACCGGGGAGCTGTTTTTT

d_call: -
v_call: TRBV27
j_call: TRBJ2-1
clone_size: -
cdr3_aa: CASSLSGGANEQFF
cdr3_nt: TGTGCCAGCAGTTTATCAGGGGGTGCAAATGAGCAGTTCTTC

d_call: -
v_call: TRBV7-9
j_call: TRBJ1-1
clone_size: few
cdr3_aa: CASSVREAFF
cdr3_nt: TGTGCCAGCAGCGTCAGGGAAGCTTTCTTT

d_call: -
v_call: TRBV9
j_call: TRBJ1-2
clone_size: -
cdr3_aa: CASSAAGVTNYGYTF
cdr3_nt: TGTGCCAGCAGCGCCGCGGGGGTTACTAACTATGGCTACACCTTC

d_call: TRBD1
v_call: TRBV13
j_call: TRBJ2-1
clone_size: -
cdr3_aa: CASSFPGQGTYNEQFF
cdr3_nt: TGTGCCAGCAGCTTTCCGGGACAGGGGACCTACAATGAGCAGTTCTTC

d_call: TRBD1
v_call: TRBV6-5
j_call: TRBJ1-2
clone_size: -
cdr3_aa: CASSPDRGRYGYTF
cdr3_nt: TGTGCCAGCAGTCCAGACAGGGGCCGCTATGGCTACACCTTC

d_call: -
v_call: TRBV7-3
j_call: TRBJ1-1
clone_size: -
cdr3_aa: CASSPAGGETEAFF
cdr3_nt: TGTGCCAGCAGCCCGGCGGGGGGCGAAACTGAAGCTTTCTTT

d_call: -
v_call: TRBV28
j_call: TRBJ2-2
clone_size: few
cdr3_aa: CASSPTGGGYNTGELFF
cdr3_nt: TGTGCCAGCAGTCCCACCGGCGGGGGCTATAACACCGGGGAGCTGTTTTTT

d_call: -
v_call: TRBV14
j_call: TRBJ1-2
clone_size: few
cdr3_aa: CASSQEVGHGYTF
cdr3_nt: TGTGCCAGCAGCCAAGAGGTAGGGCACGGCTACACCTTC

d_call: -
v_call: TRBV29-1
j_call: TRBJ2-7
clone_size: many
cdr3_aa: CSVETRDYEQYF
cdr3_nt: TGCAGCGTTGAAACTAGGGATTACGAGCAGTACTTC

d_call: TRBD2
v_call: TRBV6-5
j_call: TRBJ2-1
clone_size: few
cdr3_aa: CASSELAGGKNNEQFF
cdr3_nt: TGTGCCAGCAGCGAACTAGCGGGGGGAAAGAACAATGAGCAGTTCTTC

d_call: TRBD2
v_call: TRBV28
j_call: TRBJ2-5
clone_size: few
cdr3_aa: CASRTFSGGARETQYF
cdr3_nt: TGTGCCAGCAGGACTTTTAGCGGGGGGGCCCGGGAGACCCAGTACTTC

d_call: -
v_call: TRBV4-1
j_call: TRBJ2-3
clone_size: many
cdr3_aa: CASSPWTNTDTQYF
cdr3_nt: TGCGCCAGCAGCCCGTGGACCAACACAGATACGCAGTATTTT

d_call: TRBD2
v_call: TRBV24-1
j_call: TRBJ2-5
clone_size: -
cdr3_aa: CATSDLRTSEETQYF
cdr3_nt: TGTGCCACCAGTGATCTCCGGACTAGCGAGGAGACCCAGTACTTC

d_call: -
v_call: TRBV28
j_call: TRBJ2-3
clone_size: few
cdr3_aa: CASSLVGNTDTQYF
cdr3_nt: TGTGCCAGCAGTTTGGTGGGAAACACAGATACGCAGTATTTT

d_call: TRBD1
v_call: TRBV7-9
j_call: TRBJ2-4
clone_size: many
cdr3_aa: CASSSMDRGGNIQYF
cdr3_nt: TGTGCCAGCAGCTCGATGGACAGGGGTGGAAACATTCAGTACTTC

d_call: TRBD2
v_call: TRBV7-2
j_call: TRBJ2-3
clone_size: -
cdr3_aa: CASSLNLAGGTDTQYF
cdr3_nt: TGTGCCAGCAGCTTAAACCTAGCGGGGGGCACAGATACGCAGTATTTT